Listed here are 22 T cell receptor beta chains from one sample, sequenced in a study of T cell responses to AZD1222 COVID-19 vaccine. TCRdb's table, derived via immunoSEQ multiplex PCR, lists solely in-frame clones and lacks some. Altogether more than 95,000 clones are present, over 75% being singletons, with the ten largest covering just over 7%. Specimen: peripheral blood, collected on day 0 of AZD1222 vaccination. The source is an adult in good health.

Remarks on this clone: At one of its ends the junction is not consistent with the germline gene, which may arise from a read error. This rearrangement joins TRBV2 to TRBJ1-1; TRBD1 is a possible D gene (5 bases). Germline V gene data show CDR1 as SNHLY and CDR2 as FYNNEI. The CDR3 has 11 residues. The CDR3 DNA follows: TGTGCCAGCAGGGAAGGGGTTGAAGCTTTCTTT. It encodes CASREGVEAFF.

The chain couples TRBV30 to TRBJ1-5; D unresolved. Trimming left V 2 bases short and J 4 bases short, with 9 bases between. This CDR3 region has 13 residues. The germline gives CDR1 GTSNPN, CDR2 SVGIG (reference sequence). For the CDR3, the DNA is TGTGCCTGGAGTCTAGTAGGGAATCAGCCCCAGCATTTT. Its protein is CAWSLVGNQPQHF.

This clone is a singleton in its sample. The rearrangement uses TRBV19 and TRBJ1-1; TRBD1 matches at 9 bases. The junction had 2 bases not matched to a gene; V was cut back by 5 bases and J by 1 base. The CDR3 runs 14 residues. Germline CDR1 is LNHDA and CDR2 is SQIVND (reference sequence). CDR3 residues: CASSEDRGNTEAFF. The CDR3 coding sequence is TGTGCCAGTAGTGAGGACAGGGGGAACACTGAAGCTTTCTTT.

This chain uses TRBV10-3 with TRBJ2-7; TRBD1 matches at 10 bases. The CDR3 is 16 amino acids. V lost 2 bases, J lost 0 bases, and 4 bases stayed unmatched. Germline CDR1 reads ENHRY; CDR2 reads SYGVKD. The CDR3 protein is CAISEPGQGNSYEQYF. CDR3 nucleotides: TGTGCCATCAGTGAGCCGGGACAGGGGAACTCCTACGAGCAGTACTTC.

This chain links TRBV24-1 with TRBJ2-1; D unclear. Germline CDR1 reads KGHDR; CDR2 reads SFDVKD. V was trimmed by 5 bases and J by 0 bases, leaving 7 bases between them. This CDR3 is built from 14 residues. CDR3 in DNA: TGTGCCACCAGTGTTAGGATCTCCTACAATGAGCAGTTCTTC. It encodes CATSVRISYNEQFF.

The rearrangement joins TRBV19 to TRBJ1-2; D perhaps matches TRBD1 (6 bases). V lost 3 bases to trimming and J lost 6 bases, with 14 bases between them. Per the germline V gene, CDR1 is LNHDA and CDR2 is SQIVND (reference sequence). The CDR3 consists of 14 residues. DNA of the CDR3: TGTGCCAGTAGTATTGTGTTACAGGGTGATGGCTACACCTTC. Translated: CASSIVLQGDGYTF.

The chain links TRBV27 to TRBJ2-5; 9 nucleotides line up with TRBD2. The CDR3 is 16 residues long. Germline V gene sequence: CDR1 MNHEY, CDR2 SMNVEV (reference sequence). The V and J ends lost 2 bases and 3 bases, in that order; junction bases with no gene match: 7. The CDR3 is CASSLTLAGSKETQYF. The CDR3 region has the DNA TGTGCCAGCAGTTTAACGCTAGCGGGGTCCAAAGAGACCCAGTACTTC.

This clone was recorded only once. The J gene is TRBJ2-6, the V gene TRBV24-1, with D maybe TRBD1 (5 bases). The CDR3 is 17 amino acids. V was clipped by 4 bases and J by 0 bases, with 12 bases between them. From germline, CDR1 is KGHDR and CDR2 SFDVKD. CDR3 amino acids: CATSDQGQGSGANVLTF. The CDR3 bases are TGTGCCACCAGTGACCAGGGTCAGGGCTCTGGGGCCAACGTCCTGACTTTC.

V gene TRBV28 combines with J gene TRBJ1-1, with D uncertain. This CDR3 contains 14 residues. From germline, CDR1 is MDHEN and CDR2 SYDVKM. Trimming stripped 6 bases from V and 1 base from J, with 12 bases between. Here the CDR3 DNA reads TGTGCCAGCAGCCTCACCCCGCCGAACACTGAAGCTTTCTTT. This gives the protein CASSLTPPNTEAFF.

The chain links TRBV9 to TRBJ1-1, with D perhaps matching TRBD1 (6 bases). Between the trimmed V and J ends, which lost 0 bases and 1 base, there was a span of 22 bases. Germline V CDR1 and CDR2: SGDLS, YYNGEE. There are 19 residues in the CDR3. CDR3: CASSVGGQPGRERNTEAFF. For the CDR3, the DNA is TGTGCCAGCAGCGTAGGAGGACAGCCAGGGAGGGAACGGAACACTGAAGCTTTCTTT.

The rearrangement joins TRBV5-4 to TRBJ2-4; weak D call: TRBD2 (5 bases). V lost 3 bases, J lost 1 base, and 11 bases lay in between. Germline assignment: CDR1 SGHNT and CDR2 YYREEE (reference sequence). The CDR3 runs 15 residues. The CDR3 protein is CASSSAGWAKNIQYF. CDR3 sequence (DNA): TGTGCCAGCAGCTCCGCGGGTTGGGCCAAAAACATTCAGTACTTC.

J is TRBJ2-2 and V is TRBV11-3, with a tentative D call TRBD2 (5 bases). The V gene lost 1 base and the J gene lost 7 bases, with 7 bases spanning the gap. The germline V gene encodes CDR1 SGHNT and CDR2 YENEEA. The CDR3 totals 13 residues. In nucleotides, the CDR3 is TGTGCCAGCAGCTTAGTGGCGGGCGGGGAGCTGTTTTTT. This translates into CASSLVAGGELFF.

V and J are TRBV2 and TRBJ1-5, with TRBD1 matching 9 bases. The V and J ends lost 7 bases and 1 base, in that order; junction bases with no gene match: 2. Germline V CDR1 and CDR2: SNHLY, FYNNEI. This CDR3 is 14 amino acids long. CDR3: CASNDRGSNQPQHF. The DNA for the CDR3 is TGTGCCAGCAACGACAGGGGGAGCAATCAGCCCCAGCATTTT. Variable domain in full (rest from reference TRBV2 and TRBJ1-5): EPEVTQTPSHQVTQMGQEVILRCVPISNHLYFYWYRQILGQKVEFLVSFYNNEISEKSEIFDDQFSVERPDGSNFTLKIRSTKLEDSAMYFCASNDRGSNQPQHFGDGTRLSIL.

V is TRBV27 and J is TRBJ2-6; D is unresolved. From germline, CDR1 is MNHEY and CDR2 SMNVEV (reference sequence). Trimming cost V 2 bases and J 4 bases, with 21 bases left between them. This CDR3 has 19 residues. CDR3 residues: CASSLRSGRSIAGANVLTF. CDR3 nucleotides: TGTGCCAGCAGTTTACGTAGTGGACGGTCTATAGCAGGGGCCAACGTCCTGACTTTC. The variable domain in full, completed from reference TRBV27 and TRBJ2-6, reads EAQVTQNPRYLITVTGKKLTVTCSQNMNHEYMSWYRQDPGLGLRQIYYSMNVEVTDKGDVPEGYKVSRKEKRNFPLILESPSPNQTSLYFCASSLRSGRSIAGANVLTFGAGSRLTVL.

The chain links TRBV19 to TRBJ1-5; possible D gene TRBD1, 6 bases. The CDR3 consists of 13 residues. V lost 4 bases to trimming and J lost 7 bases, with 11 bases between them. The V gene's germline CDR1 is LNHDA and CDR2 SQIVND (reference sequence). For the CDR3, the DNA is TGTGCCAGTAGTACAAACAGGGCACAGCCCCAGCATTTT. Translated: CASSTNRAQPQHF. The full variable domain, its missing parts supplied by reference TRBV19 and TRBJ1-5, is DGGITQSPKYLFRKEGQNVTLSCEQNLNHDAMYWYRQDPGQGLRLIYYSQIVNDFQKGDIAEGYSVSREKKESFPLTVTSAQKNPTAFYLCASSTNRAQPQHFGDGTRLSIL.

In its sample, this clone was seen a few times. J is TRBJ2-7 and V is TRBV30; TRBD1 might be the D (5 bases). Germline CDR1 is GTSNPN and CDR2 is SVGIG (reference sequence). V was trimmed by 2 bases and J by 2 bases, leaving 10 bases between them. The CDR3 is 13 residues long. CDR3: CAWSLGATYEQYF. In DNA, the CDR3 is TGTGCCTGGAGTCTAGGGGCGACCTACGAGCAGTACTTC.

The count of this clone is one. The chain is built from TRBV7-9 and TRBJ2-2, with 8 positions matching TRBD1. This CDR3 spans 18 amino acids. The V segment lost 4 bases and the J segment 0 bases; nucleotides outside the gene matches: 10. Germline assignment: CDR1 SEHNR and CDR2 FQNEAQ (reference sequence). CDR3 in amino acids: CASSSNRDRPANTGELFF. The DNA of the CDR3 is TGTGCCAGCAGCTCCAACCGGGACAGGCCCGCGAACACCGGGGAGCTGTTTTTT.

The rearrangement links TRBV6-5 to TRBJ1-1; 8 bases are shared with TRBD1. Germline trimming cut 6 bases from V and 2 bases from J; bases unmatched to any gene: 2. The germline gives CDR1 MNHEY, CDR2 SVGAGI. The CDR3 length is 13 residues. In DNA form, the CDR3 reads TGTGCCAGCAGAGACAGGGGAAACACTGAAGCTTTCTTT. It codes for CASRDRGNTEAFF.

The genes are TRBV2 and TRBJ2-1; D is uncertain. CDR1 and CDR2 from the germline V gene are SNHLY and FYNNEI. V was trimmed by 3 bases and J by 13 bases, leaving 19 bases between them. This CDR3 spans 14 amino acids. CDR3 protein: CASSEGQKSTPQFF. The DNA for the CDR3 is TGTGCCAGCAGTGAGGGCCAGAAATCCACCCCTCAGTTCTTC.

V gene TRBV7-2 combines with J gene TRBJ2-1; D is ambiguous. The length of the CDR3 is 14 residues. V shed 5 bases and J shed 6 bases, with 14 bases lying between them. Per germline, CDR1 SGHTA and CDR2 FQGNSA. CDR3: CASSPASVINEQFF. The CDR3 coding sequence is TGTGCCAGCAGCCCCGCATCGGTTATCAATGAGCAGTTCTTC.

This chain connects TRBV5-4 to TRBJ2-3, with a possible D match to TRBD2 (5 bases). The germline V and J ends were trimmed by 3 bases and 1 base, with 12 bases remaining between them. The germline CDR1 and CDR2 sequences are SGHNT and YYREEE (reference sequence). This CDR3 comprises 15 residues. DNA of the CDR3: TGTGCCAGCAGCTACTACCTCGGGGGCACAGATACGCAGTATTTT. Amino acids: CASSYYLGGTDTQYF.

The CDR3 protein is CASSLRPNTEAFF. The CDR3 nucleotides read TGTGCCAGCAGCTTGAGGCCGAACACTGAAGCTTTCTTT. This chain links TRBV5-4 with TRBJ1-1; D uncertain. CDR1 and CDR2 (germline): SGHNT, YYREEE (reference sequence). The CDR3 is made up of 13 amino acids. V lost 1 base, J lost 1 base, and 5 bases lay in between.